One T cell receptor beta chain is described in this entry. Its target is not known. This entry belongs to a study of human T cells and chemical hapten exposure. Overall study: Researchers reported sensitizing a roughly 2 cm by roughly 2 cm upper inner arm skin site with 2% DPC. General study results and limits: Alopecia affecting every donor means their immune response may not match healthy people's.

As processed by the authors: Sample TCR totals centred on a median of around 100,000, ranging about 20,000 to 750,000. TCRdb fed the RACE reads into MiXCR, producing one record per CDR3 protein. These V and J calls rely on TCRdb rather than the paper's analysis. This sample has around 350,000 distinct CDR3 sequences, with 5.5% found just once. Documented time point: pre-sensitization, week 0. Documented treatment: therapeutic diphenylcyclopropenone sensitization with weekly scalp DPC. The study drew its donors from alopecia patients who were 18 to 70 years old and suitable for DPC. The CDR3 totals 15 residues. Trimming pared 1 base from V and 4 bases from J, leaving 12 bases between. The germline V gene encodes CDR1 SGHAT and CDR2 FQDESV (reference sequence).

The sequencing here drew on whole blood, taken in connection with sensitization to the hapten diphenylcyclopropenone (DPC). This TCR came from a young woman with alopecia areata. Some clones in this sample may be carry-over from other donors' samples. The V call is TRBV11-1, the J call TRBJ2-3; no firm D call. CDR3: CASSLGPGGADTQYF. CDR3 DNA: TGTGCCAGCAGCTTAGGTCCAGGTGGTGCAGATACGCAGTATTTT.